Following are 7 T cell receptor beta chains from one sample sequenced in a study of blood T cells in healthy people across ages (dated by TCRdb to between 2014 and 2017). Library preparation employed 5' RACE. TCRdb shows the sequencer as Illumina HiSeq 2500. The second PCR ran for roughly 6 to 11 cycles and used a J-beta primer mix along with a sample-barcoded 5' primer. In-frame beta chains were kept once TCRdb had trimmed the public reads at Q25 with fastp and called clones with MiXCR. Rows merge per CDR3 protein into single entries with the most common DNA and genes. This sample is represented by some 890,000 distinct CDR3 sequences; about 27% of them were singletons. Roughly 10% of the sample belongs to the ten largest clones. In addition, the sample was reused for a study of T cells of mothers and their children.

Sequences were obtained from blood. All receptors come from a middle-aged woman in good health.

This clonotype was found a few times. This sequence joins TRBV20-1 and TRBJ2-7, with 9 bases fitting TRBD1. The J segment lost 4 bases and the V segment lost 2 bases, leaving 9 bases of the junction unmatched. Germline V CDR1 and CDR2: DFQATT, SNEGSKA (reference sequence). The CDR3 runs to 15 residues. The CDR3 nucleotides read TGCAGTGCTAGATCCGGGACAGGGCTATTATACGAGCAGTACTTC. Translated, it gives CSARSGTGLLYEQYF.

CDR3 DNA sequence: TGTGCCAGCAGCTTAGAGGTGGGGACCGGGGAGCTGTTTTTT. It yields the protein CASSLEVGTGELFF. The rearrangement links TRBV7-9 to TRBJ2-2; D is unresolved. Trimming took off 1 base at V and 5 bases at J, with 8 bases between the two ends. The CDR3 sequence is 14 residues long. Germline CDR1 and CDR2: SEHNR and FQNEAQ (reference sequence).

Ten or more counts support this clonotype. The chain links TRBV12-3 or TRBV12-4 to TRBJ2-7, with 7 bases aligning to TRBD2. CDR3 length equals 13 residues. The V gene end was trimmed by 3 bases and the J gene end by 6 bases; junction bases not matched to a gene: 5. The CDR3 loop reads CASSFGGEGEQYF. In DNA, the CDR3 is TGTGCCAGCAGTTTTGGGGGGGAAGGCGAGCAGTACTTC.

This clonotype was counted many times. The chain is built from TRBV7-2 and TRBJ2-7, with a tentative D call TRBD2 (6 bases). Between the trimmed V and J ends, which lost 6 bases and 4 bases, there was a span of 16 bases. CDR1 and CDR2 (germline): SGHTA, FQGNSA. This CDR3 has 14 residues. The CDR3 coding sequence is TGTGCCAGCAGTGGGCGGGAAATAGGTTACGAGCAGTACTTC. This sequence encodes CASSGREIGYEQYF. The variable domain in full, completed from reference TRBV7-2 and TRBJ2-7, reads GAGVSQSPSNKVTEKGKDVELRCDPISGHTALYWYRQSLGQGLEFLIYFQGNSAPDKSGLPSDRFSAERTGGSVSTLTIQRTQQEDSAVYLCASSGREIGYEQYFGPGTRLTVT.

This clonotype was picked up a small number of times. The chain links TRBV5-5 to TRBJ1-6; 9 nucleotides align to TRBD1. Germline V CDR1 and CDR2: SGHKS, YYEKEE (reference sequence). The CDR3 length is 20 residues. Germline trimming cut 0 bases from V and 5 bases from J; bases unmatched to any gene: 15. CDR3 sequence: CASSLASFRDRVYDNSPLHF. The CDR3 DNA is TGTGCCAGCAGCTTGGCCTCATTTAGGGACAGGGTTTACGATAATTCACCCCTCCACTTT.

At least ten counts were recorded for this clonotype. The genes are TRBV10-3 and TRBJ2-7; 7 bases line up with TRBD2. Germline V lookup: CDR1 ENHRY, CDR2 SYGVKD. The CDR3 extends over 14 amino acids. The V gene end was trimmed by 5 bases and the J gene end by 0 bases; junction bases not matched to a gene: 4. The CDR3, as DNA: TGTGCCATCAGTAGCGGGGAACACTCCTACGAGCAGTACTTC. Protein product: CAISSGEHSYEQYF.

This chain links TRBV6-1 with TRBJ2-4; D is perhaps TRBD1 (5 bases). The CDR3 is made up of 16 amino acids. Germline CDR1 reads MNHNS; CDR2 reads SASEGT. Trimming stripped 0 bases from V and 4 bases from J, with 13 bases between. Here the CDR3 DNA reads TGTGCCAGCAGTGAAGCAGCTAGACAGATTAAAAACATTCAGTACTTC. Residues: CASSEAARQIKNIQYF.